This T cell receptor (beta chain) was documented in a study of T cells after posttransplantation cyclophosphamide. Findings of the study overall: After PTCy, TRB diversity resembled that of CNI/methotrexate controls. Donor-recipient repertoire similarity was low at 1-2 months, rising over year one.

Here immunoSEQ multiplex PCR was the method, and the copy in TCRdb shows in-frame clones only, minus some. The data show about 6,800 clones, roughly 92% seen once. A marrow graft followed busulfan-fludarabine conditioning, with cyclophosphamide on days +3 and +4. V was cut by 3 bases and J by 6 bases, with 12 bases left in between. The germline CDR1 and CDR2 sequences are MDHEN and SYDVKM. The CDR3 length is 14 residues. Worth noting for this clone: Antigen: not known.

This sample comprised CD8+ T cells sorted from blood, obtained after allogeneic stem cell transplant with posttransplant cyclophosphamide. The clonotype comes from a male patient between 60 and 69 years old who received an allogeneic stem cell transplant from a related donor and was CMV-positive. Part of the T cells may come from the graft donor. The chain recombines TRBV28 with TRBJ1-5; D unclear. CDR3 coding DNA: TGTGCCAGCAGTTTTGAAGGGAGTGGTCAGCCCCAGCATTTT. Translated: CASSFEGSGQPQHF.